What follows describes a single T cell receptor (beta chain). Assay used: immunoSEQ multiplex PCR; TCRdb lists only in-frame clones, some missing. The sample gives roughly 140,000 clones, roughly 80% of which show up once; less than 5% is in the top ten. The record originates from a study of blood T cell repertoires in COVID-19. Study-level information: The United States, Italy and Spain supplied acute and convalescent COVID-19 samples.

The V gene end was trimmed by 5 bases and the J gene end by 7 bases; junction bases not matched to a gene: 13. The length of the CDR3 is 14 residues. The germline CDR1 and CDR2 sequences are GTSNPN and SVGIG (reference sequence). The source material was peripheral blood. The V gene is TRBV30, the J gene TRBJ2-7, with 8 bases aligning to TRBD2. The receptor's source is a woman aged 80 or over with acute or convalescent COVID-19. The DNA for the CDR3 is TGTGCCTGGTCAAGCGCTAGCGGGTATCGAGAGCAGTACTTC. Amino acid sequence: CAWSSASGYREQYF.